This passage covers 16 T cell receptor beta chains from one sample sequenced in a study of cytomegalovirus exposure and HLA in healthy donors. The PCR made use of 60 Vbeta and 13 Jbeta primers. The assay was immunoSEQ multiplex PCR, and TCRdb's table has in-frame clones only and misses some. The sample consists of under 200,000 clones, approximately 83% of them appearing once. The sequencing input was PBMCs. All receptors come from a man younger than 30 in good health and CMV-seropositive.

In this sample, this clone turned up once. This chain connects TRBV15 to TRBJ1-5; 8 nucleotides align to TRBD1. The CDR3 has 18 residues. Trimming cost V 3 bases and J 5 bases; bases outside gene matches: 15. Germline-derived CDR1 and CDR2 are LNHNV and YYDKDF (reference sequence). The CDR3 loop reads CATSRDGQGPRGDQPQHF. The CDR3 DNA sequence: TGTGCCACCAGCAGGGACGGACAGGGACCCCGAGGAGATCAGCCCCAGCATTTT.

The chain uses TRBV5-6 and TRBJ1-1, with D perhaps TRBD1 (6 bases). CDR1 SGHDT and CDR2 YYEEEE come from the germline V gene. This CDR3 is built from 12 residues. Trimming stripped 4 bases from V and 3 bases from J, with 7 bases between. CDR3 residues: CASSGQYTEAFF. As DNA, the CDR3 is TGTGCCAGCAGCGGACAGTACACTGAAGCTTTCTTT.

This chain uses TRBV11-3 with TRBJ2-1, with no clear D. Looked up from germline, CDR1 is SGHNT and CDR2 is YENEEA. The CDR3 has 14 residues. V lost 0 bases and J lost 2, with 5 bases in between. CDR3 in amino acids: CASSLDGPYNEQFF. The CDR3 nucleotides are TGTGCCAGCAGCTTAGACGGTCCCTACAATGAGCAGTTCTTC.

The rearrangement joins TRBV9 to TRBJ1-1; no definite D call. V was shortened by 0 bases and J by 3 bases, with 12 bases between the two germline ends. The CDR3 loop spans 15 amino acids. Germline CDR1 is SGDLS and CDR2 is YYNGEE. The CDR3 is CASSVEEGPDTEAFF. CDR3 nucleotide sequence: TGTGCCAGCAGCGTAGAAGAGGGCCCTGACACTGAAGCTTTCTTT.

This clone was recorded only once. The rearrangement joins TRBV30 to TRBJ2-7; no clear D gene. Per germline, CDR1 GTSNPN and CDR2 SVGIG (reference sequence). The V end lost 0 bases, the J end lost 1 base, and 10 bases lay between the germline ends. The CDR3 is 14 residues long. In nucleotides, the CDR3 is TGTGCCTGGAGTGTACCCTCAGAATCCTACGAGCAGTACTTC. It encodes CAWSVPSESYEQYF.

The rearrangement uses TRBV5-1 and TRBJ2-3, with D maybe TRBD2 (6 bases). The length of the CDR3 is 14 residues. The V gene lost 8 bases and the J gene lost 2 bases, with 15 bases spanning the gap. The germline V gene has CDR1 SGHRS and CDR2 YFSETQ. The DNA of the CDR3 is TGCGCCAGTGCCGCGACTAGACTCACAGATACGCAGTATTTT. Translated, it gives CASAATRLTDTQYF.

The V gene is TRBV19, the J gene TRBJ2-5; 11 nucleotides agree with TRBD2. The V gene's germline CDR1 is LNHDA and CDR2 SQIVND (reference sequence). V lost 5 bases and J lost 5; bases outside the gene matches: 10. This CDR3 comprises 16 residues. CDR3 DNA sequence: TGTGCCAGTAGTTGGTCCCCACTAGCGGGGGTTGAGACCCAGTACTTC. Its protein product is CASSWSPLAGVETQYF.

The gene calls are TRBV11-2 and TRBJ2-3; 11 bases are a match to TRBD2. Germline assignment: CDR1 SGHAT and CDR2 FQNNGV. V gave up 8 bases and J gave up 3 bases; unmatched junction bases: 10. There are 16 residues in the CDR3. The CDR3, as DNA: TGTGCCAGCGCACTACGACTAGCGGGGTCTACAGATACGCAGTATTTT. This translates into CASALRLAGSTDTQYF. Combining the CDR3 with reference TRBV11-2 and TRBJ2-3 gives the whole variable domain EAGVAQSPRYKIIEKRQSVAFWCNPISGHATLYWYQQILGQGPKLLIQFQNNGVVDDSQLPKDRFSAERLKGVDSTLKIQPAKLEDSAVYLCASALRLAGSTDTQYFGPGTRLTVL.

V is TRBV6-1 and J is TRBJ1-2; D ambiguous. The V gene lost 4 bases and the J gene lost 4 bases, with 10 bases spanning the gap. This CDR3 contains 13 residues. In germline, CDR1 is MNHNS, CDR2 SASEGT. The CDR3 region has the DNA TGTGCCAGCAGTGTCGGTCAACTCTATGGCTACACCTTC. Its protein is CASSVGQLYGYTF.

The chain joins TRBV6-1 to TRBJ2-7; possibly TRBD1 for D (6 bases). Trimming shortened V by 6 bases and J by 4 bases, and 19 bases separated the two germline ends. Looked up from germline, CDR1 is MNHNS and CDR2 is SASEGT. The length of the CDR3 is 15 residues. The CDR3 reads CASSEPGAAGYEQYF. CDR3 DNA sequence: TGTGCCAGCAGCGAGCCAGGGGCCGCCGGATACGAGCAGTACTTC.

The chain carries TRBV7-7 and TRBJ2-2; TRBD1 matches 10 bases. V trimming: 5 bases; J trimming: 4 bases; junction bases outside the gene matches: 7. The CDR3 spans 16 residues. The germline V gene has CDR1 SSHAT and CDR2 FNYEAQ (reference sequence). CDR3 in amino acids: CASSPFGTGVTGELFF. CDR3 coding DNA: TGTGCCAGCAGCCCATTCGGGACAGGGGTCACCGGGGAGCTGTTTTTT. The whole variable domain, remainder taken from reference TRBV7-7 and TRBJ2-2, is GAGVSQSPRYKVTKRGQDVTLRCDPISSHATLYWYQQALGQGPEFLTYFNYEAQPDKSGLPSDRFSAERPEGSISTLTIQRTEQRDSAMYRCASSPFGTGVTGELFFGEGSRLTVL.

J is TRBJ2-5 and V is TRBV19, with a weak D call TRBD1 (6 bases). Trimming stripped 3 bases from V and 7 bases from J, with 15 bases between. CDR1 is LNHDA and CDR2 is SQIVND in the germline V gene (reference sequence). The CDR3 spans 14 residues. This CDR3 is CASSIGTSTWTQYF. The CDR3 nucleotides read TGTGCCAGTAGTATCGGGACAAGTACGTGGACCCAGTACTTC.

This chain connects TRBV6-5 to TRBJ2-1; TRBD1 might be the D (7 bases). The germline V and J ends were trimmed by 5 bases and 7 bases, with 12 bases remaining between them. CDR3 length: 13 amino acids. Germline V lookup: CDR1 MNHEY, CDR2 SVGAGI. The CDR3 spells CASSRRGENEQFF. CDR3 in DNA: TGTGCCAGCAGTCGCAGGGGGGAAAATGAGCAGTTCTTC.

V and J are TRBV6-5 and TRBJ1-5; 8 bases are a match to TRBD1. Trimming cost V 2 bases and J 4 bases; bases outside gene matches: 4. The germline gives CDR1 MNHEY, CDR2 SVGAGI. This CDR3 contains 15 residues. In DNA form, the CDR3 reads TGTGCCAGCAGTTACGGGACAGGACGAAATCAGCCCCAGCATTTT. Protein: CASSYGTGRNQPQHF.

J is TRBJ2-5 and V is TRBV12-5, with D hard to call. This CDR3 spans 11 amino acids. With 5 bases removed from V and 5 bases from J, the gap between germline ends came to 6 bases. Germline CDR1 LGHNT, CDR2 FRNRAP. For the CDR3, the DNA is TGTGCTAGTGGTCCACGGGAGACCCAGTACTTC. Encoded protein: CASGPRETQYF.

The genes are TRBV4-3 and TRBJ2-6, with 7 bases identical to TRBD1. Germline V lookup: CDR1 LGHNA, CDR2 YSLEER. J lost 0 bases, V lost 1 base, and 3 bases had no gene match. The CDR3 spans 17 residues. The CDR3 nucleotides read TGCGCCAGCAGCCAAGCGGCAGGGGGCTCTGGGGCCAACGTCCTGACTTTC. This translates into CASSQAAGGSGANVLTF.